The source of this TCR beta chain is a study of shared clonotypes between healthy human individuals. Study outcomes and limitations: Apart from blood, nothing was sampled; tissue repertoires likely differ.

All participating donors were Caucasian adults from Nashville, Tennessee. Germline-derived CDR1 and CDR2 are LGHNA and YSLEER. V lost 0 bases and J lost 10; bases outside the gene matches: 12. The CDR3 covers 17 residues. For this clone: Its antigen is unknown.

Profiling relied on immunoSEQ multiplex PCR, and the TCRdb table lists in-frame clones only, not all of them. The sample carries about half a million clones, more than 75% recorded once. The receptor was isolated from a woman aged 40 to 55 in good health. Some clones in this sample may be carry-over from other donors' samples. Sequencing used PBMCs. The genes are TRBV4-3 and TRBJ2-1; TRBD2 matches at 10 bases. CDR3 protein: CASSQDMSGRALREQFF. In nucleotides, the CDR3 is TGCGCCAGCAGCCAAGATATGAGCGGGAGGGCGCTGCGAGAGCAGTTCTTC.